This TCR beta chain was captured by sequencing in a study of cytomegalovirus exposure and HLA in healthy donors listed by TCRdb under 2017. Concerning the study at large: An earlier analysis of 587 of the donors reported 250 to 300 Gb of sequence data and 117 million unique TCR beta sequences obtained from 150 million to 200 million T cells. The study profiled the T cell repertoires of 550 to 700 subjects by immunosequencing and related them to cytomegalovirus serostatus. Every discovery cohort repertoire had been produced on one sequencing platform. On average, roughly 240,000 unique TCR beta nucleotide sequences were sequenced per donor among 398 genotyped donors of the cohort, with approximately 18% of those sequences being non-productive. Among the roughly 430 genotyped donors, around 81% belonged to the genetic ancestry cluster associated with self-reported Caucasian donors. An early release covering more than 500 HLA-typed donors comprised about 300 gigabases of sequencing data and roughly 86 million unique TCR sequences. To decide whether each TCR beta V gene segment behaved as functional or pseudogenic, an earlier analysis of some 600 of the donors relied on high-throughput TCR beta sequencing. Besides the first cohort of roughly 700 subjects, a separate validation cohort made up of roughly 130 different subjects was used. Rather than using new phenotypic data, the later analysis identified candidate immune exposures from TCR beta sequences and from how often those sequences occurred across donors. The study combined high-throughput TCR immunosequencing, statistical association of individual TCRs with disease status, and machine learning to predict cytomegalovirus infection status. A later genetic analysis used genome-wide SNP genotypes for about 55% of the 666 donors, treating that subset as a discovery cohort. Because of strong linkage in the cohort, roughly five DR-DQ haplotypes were treated as single units for association and clustering. Donor age, sex, ethnicity and CMV serostatus were collected together with the repertoire data. In a later analysis, previously published TCR beta repertoires from 670 or so donors were re-analyzed and high-resolution HLA genotyping was added so that TCR occurrence patterns could be studied. Typing coverage differed by locus: A, B, C, DRB1 and DQB1 were typed in roughly 620-630 donors, DQA1 in 500 to 550, DPA1 in some 570, and DPB1 in about 450. The aim of the study was to test whether cataloging public T cell receptors could identify signatures of past pathogen exposure. Both class I and class II loci were covered by HLA typing, at four-digit resolution.

The cohort consisted of fewer than 700 healthy bone marrow donors. Cohort members were all nominally healthy when sampled, although unrecorded immune exposures were likely present. The donor was CMV seropositive and was included in the group of 289 seropositive cohort members. A peripheral blood sample was provided by each donor, and peripheral blood mononuclear cells were used for TCR beta sequencing. Genomic DNA extraction from the blood cell samples was performed with the Qiagen DNeasy Blood Extraction Kit. The library was prepared using the immunoSEQ multiplex PCR assay. A mixture of 60 forward primers for TCR Vbeta segments and 13 reverse primers for TCR Jbeta segments was used in the multiplex PCR. The CDR3 region of rearranged TCR beta genes was amplified from genomic DNA by a multiplex PCR assay. The amplified TCR beta libraries were sequenced on the Illumina HiSeq System as 87-base-pair reads. Concerning the study's data processing: In a later analysis, 70 million to 95 million unique TCR beta chains were counted across the roughly 670 repertoires, and around 10 million of these chains were shared by at least two donors. Raw reads were error-corrected and collapsed into unique sequences by a nearest-neighbor algorithm in which closely related sequences were merged to remove PCR and sequencing errors. To assign V, D and J gene segments, CDR3 sequences were aligned to IMGT reference sequences. For a sequence to be retained, a match of at least six nucleotides was required to both a V gene segment and a J gene segment. A rearrangement counted as productive if the CDR3 had no stop codons and remained in frame with V and J, and every other rearrangement counted as non-productive. Following IMGT convention, CDR3 was defined as the stretch from the second conserved V-encoded cysteine to the conserved J-encoded phenylalanine. Sequences without an unambiguous match to a single V gene segment were excluded from the earlier analysis of about 600 of the donors. In an earlier analysis of 587 of the donors, a V segment was called functional when productive rearrangements were above 56.7%, and segregating when the standard deviation between donors exceeded 5%. A statistical classification framework was built to diagnose cytomegalovirus status from the catalog of TCR beta chain sequences. A later analysis assigned V and J genes by comparing TCR nucleotide sequences with IMGT/GENE-DB human TR gene sequences. The TCRdist pipeline was used in a later analysis to assign CDR3 sequences and most-parsimonious VDJ recombination scenarios. A later analysis defined each TCR beta chain by its CDR3 amino acid sequence plus V-gene family, and excluded reads lacking a unique V-gene family. In a later analysis, 500 to 650 highly shared, low-generation-probability nucleotide sequences were removed to address suspected cross-contamination and a sequencing artifact. In a later analysis, a clonal expansion index was calculated for each public chain from normalized within-repertoire ranks of inferred template counts. In a later analysis, generation probabilities were computed with a VDJ recombination model fitted to out-of-frame rearrangements, and the resulting probabilities were checked against IGoR. A later analysis scored TCR-TCR, TCR-HLA and TCR-CMV co-occurrence with hypergeometric tests, applying a repertoire-size bias correction to TCR pairs. A later analysis estimated false discovery rates by permuting HLA or CMV assignments 20 times. In a later analysis, co-occurring TCRs were grouped using DBSCAN, with TCRdist sequence similarity added in when clustering inside HLA-allele-positive subsets. Repertoires with fewer than 30,000 or more than 120,000 public chains were left out of co-occurrence clustering, as were about 5 repertoires with anomalous nucleotide sharing. TCRdb retrieved this table from immuneACCESS and kept in-frame rearrangements only. Not all clones are present; in checked studies, unresolved V genes account for under half, and no reason is known for the remainder. That table furnishes V, J and clone size, whereas the DNA furnished D and trimming. Present in this sample are 50,000 to 80,000 clones, 60% to 85% of which were seen just once. The biggest ten clones account for more than 4.5% of the sample.

About this clone: There is no known antigen for this receptor. Base qualities were left out, and no much larger clone turns up one base away.

Points the paper makes about the study in general: Presence/absence analyses assumed roughly uniform sequencing depth across donors, an assumption that may not hold. In vitro tests confirmed that three of the cytomegalovirus-associated TCR beta chains recognize cytomegalovirus antigens. Because the 87-base-pair reads could not distinguish some IMGT-functional V segments, including TRBV6-2 and TRBV6-3, those segments were excluded. In the study, around 160 TCR beta chains were listed as associated with cytomegalovirus. HLA typing was unavailable for some donors at each locus, so association tests used only the typed subset. According to a later analysis, most CMV-associated TCR beta chains appeared to be HLA-restricted, and the HLA associations seemed to be driven largely by CMV exposure. A cluster of highly shared sequence variants was judged likely to represent a technical artifact of the sequencing pipeline. A further reported finding was that TCR beta sequences accurately predicted the HLA-A and HLA-B alleles for most subjects in the first cohort. A later genetic analysis reported fewer N-insertions in productive TCRs among donors in an Asian-associated ancestry cluster than the roughly 670-donor mean. Assigning TCR associations to individual alleles was difficult when HLA alleles, especially DR and DQ, strongly co-occurred. The earlier analysis of a few hundred of the donors excluded about 16 rarely observed V segments, including chromosome 9 orphons, because counts were too low. For the cohort, immune exposure information was limited to CMV serostatus. Cytomegalovirus status was reported to be diagnosed by the classifier with high specificity and sensitivity in both the original and validation cohorts. In a later analysis, HLA-associated TCR beta chains were found to be more clonally expanded and to have lower generation probabilities than equally common non-associated chains. Only TCR beta chains were sequenced in this cohort, and the absence of alpha or paired-chain data limited detectable features. In an earlier analysis of about 600 of the donors, most TCR beta V segments appeared in productive rearrangements about 87% or about 30% of the time, broadly matching IMGT annotations. A later analysis found that TCR association rates varied across HLA loci, with DRB1 alleles showing the most associated TCRs and HLA-C alleles the fewest. In a later genetic analysis, a missense DCLRE1C variant was associated with V-gene and J-gene trimming of TCR beta chains, and the association was replicated in an independent cohort. In a later analysis, several top co-occurrence clusters were reported to appear linked to parvovirus B19, influenza, CMV and Epstein-Barr virus. Linkage disequilibrium might explain the correlated functional status among segregating V segments, but an unknown experimental factor could not be ruled out. Most TCR sequences were seen in very few donors, while some public TCRs were found in many individuals. The authors suggested that the approach could potentially be generalized to other disease states and immunological phenotypes. In a later analysis, about 17,000 TCR beta sequences were associated with specific HLA alleles at a false discovery rate of 0.05.

Spanning cysteine to phenylalanine, the CDR3 consists of 15 amino acids. Left in the record is the CDR3 DNA by itself, 45 bases read in frame from the first base. Trimming takes 6 bases from V and 5 bases from J, and the germline ends sit 19 bases apart. For CDR1 and CDR2, the germline V gene lists LGHNA and YSLEER. The chain is assembled from TRBV4-3 and TRBJ1-1; TRBD1 is perhaps the D gene, given 5 matching bases. The sample consisted of PBMCs. This TCR came from a male donor in good health and CMV-seropositive. The nucleotide sequence is TGCGCCAGCAGGAGAACCGGGACTTGGGGAACTGAAGCTTTCTTT. Its product reads: CASRRTGTWGTEAFF.